This T cell receptor (beta chain) was identified during a study of T cell responses to AZD1222 COVID-19 vaccine. V dropped 0 bases and J dropped 1; count of bases not matched to a gene: 9. Per germline, CDR1 SGHDT and CDR2 YYEEEE. CDR3 size: 17 residues. This table comes from immunoSEQ multiplex PCR, and its TCRdb copy is limited to in-frame clones, with some not included. The table lists approximately 100,000 clones, just over 85% of them singletons. This chain uses TRBV5-6 with TRBJ2-7; TRBD2 matches 8 bases. The clonotype was recovered from an adult in good health. Source: peripheral blood, taken on day 0 of AZD1222 vaccination. In nucleotides, the CDR3 is TGTGCCAGCAGCTTGGCCTGGGTAGCGGGGTCGTCCTACGAGCAGTACTTC. Translated: CASSLAWVAGSSYEQYF.